These 13 T cell receptor beta chains were sequenced from one sample in a study of T cell responses to AZD1222 COVID-19 vaccine. Sequencing was performed with immunoSEQ multiplex PCR; in TCRdb, only in-frame clones are kept and a portion is missing. In the table there are fewer than 120,000 clones, 88% of which are singletons. This sample comprised peripheral blood, obtained on day 0 of AZD1222 vaccination. The receptors were gathered from an adult in good health.

The gene calls are TRBV27 and TRBJ2-7, with D perhaps matching TRBD1 or TRBD2 (5 bases each). Germline CDR1 and CDR2: MNHEY and SMNVEV (reference sequence). Trimming took off 5 bases at V and 0 bases at J, with 8 bases between the two ends. The CDR3 has 13 residues. The CDR3 reads CASSQGPSYEQYF. The CDR3 DNA reads TGTGCCAGCAGTCAGGGACCCTCCTACGAGCAGTACTTC.

This sequence joins TRBV3-1 (or the pseudogene TRBV3-2) and TRBJ2-2; 8 bases are shared with TRBD1. With V trimmed by 5 bases and J by 6 bases, 8 bases remained unmatched. CDR3 length equals 15 residues. Germline CDR1 reads LGHDT; CDR2 reads YNNKEL (reference sequence). Here the CDR3 DNA reads TGTGCCAGCAGCTATCGGACAGGGTTGGCCGGGGAGCTGTTTTTT. Translating gives CASSYRTGLAGELFF.

V is TRBV2 and J is TRBJ2-3, with TRBD2 matching over 8 bases. Germline V CDR1 and CDR2: SNHLY, FYNNEI. The CDR3 contains 15 residues. V gave up 8 bases and J gave up 1 base; unmatched junction bases: 8. CDR3 sequence: CASRPASGRTDTQYF. CDR3 nucleotides: TGTGCCAGCCGCCCGGCTAGCGGGCGCACAGATACGCAGTATTTT. The full variable domain, completed using reference TRBV2 and TRBJ2-3, is EPEVTQTPSHQVTQMGQEVILRCVPISNHLYFYWYRQILGQKVEFLVSFYNNEISEKSEIFDDQFSVERPDGSNFTLKIRSTKLEDSAMYFCASRPASGRTDTQYFGPGTRLTVL.

This clone was detected a few times. This chain connects TRBV19 to TRBJ2-7; 7 nucleotides match TRBD2. The CDR3 spans 14 residues. The V gene's germline CDR1 is LNHDA and CDR2 SQIVND (reference sequence). The V segment lost 3 bases and the J segment 1 base; nucleotides outside the gene matches: 3. CDR3 DNA sequence: TGTGCCAGTAGTATCTGGGGGGGGTCCTACGAGCAGTACTTC. Its protein product is CASSIWGGSYEQYF.

This sequence joins TRBV6-6 and TRBJ1-6, with D possibly TRBD1 on 5 matching bases. Trimming cost V 0 bases and J 10 bases, with 13 bases left between them. Germline CDR1 and CDR2: MNHNY and SVGAGI (reference sequence). The CDR3 totals 15 residues. The CDR3 protein is CASSYSAQGRSPLHF. The CDR3 coding sequence is TGTGCCAGCAGTTACTCTGCGCAGGGAAGGTCACCCCTCCACTTT.

The rearrangement uses TRBV27 and TRBJ1-3; D possibly corresponds to TRBD1 (5 bases). The CDR3 covers 15 residues. The germline V and J ends were trimmed by 5 bases and 3 bases, with 14 bases remaining between them. Germline V lookup: CDR1 MNHEY, CDR2 SMNVEV (reference sequence). CDR3 loop: CASSRSGTIGNTIYF. The DNA for the CDR3 is TGTGCCAGCAGTCGCTCCGGGACCATTGGAAACACCATATATTTT.

The genes are TRBV5-1 and TRBJ1-2; D is ambiguous. From germline, CDR1 is SGHRS and CDR2 YFSETQ. The ends were cut back, 4 bases at V and 9 bases at J, with 19 bases in the middle. The CDR3 is made up of 14 amino acids. The CDR3 DNA reads as TGCGCCAGCAGCAATCCGGGCCGCCTGGATAGCTACACCTTC. It encodes CASSNPGRLDSYTF.

The chain recombines TRBV2 with TRBJ1-5, with 7 bases fitting TRBD1. There are 15 residues in the CDR3. V gave up 5 bases and J gave up 0 bases; unmatched junction bases: 4. Germline CDR1 SNHLY, CDR2 FYNNEI. As DNA, the CDR3 is TGTGCCAGCAGTCGACAGGGAAGTAGCAATCAGCCCCAGCATTTT. Translated, it gives CASSRQGSSNQPQHF.

This clone was seen a single time. The chain employs TRBV6-2 or TRBV6-3 and TRBJ1-1; D call uncertain. CDR1 and CDR2 (germline): MNHEY, SVGEGT. The length of the CDR3 is 13 residues. V was trimmed by 5 bases and J by 3 bases, leaving 10 bases between them. CDR3 nucleotides: TGTGCCAGCAGTCCGCGGGCGTACACTGAAGCTTTCTTT. It specifies CASSPRAYTEAFF.

This chain joins TRBV7-9 and TRBJ2-5; no firm D call. The CDR3 length is 16 residues. Looked up from germline, CDR1 is SEHNR and CDR2 is FQNEAQ (reference sequence). V was shortened by 4 bases and J by 4 bases, with 19 bases between the two germline ends. CDR3 sequence: CASSSGSSTSGETQYF. Here the CDR3 DNA reads TGTGCCAGCAGCTCCGGATCATCTACTTCGGGAGAGACCCAGTACTTC.

This chain links TRBV6-5 with TRBJ1-2; a weak D match, TRBD1 (5 bases). Germline V gene sequence: CDR1 MNHEY, CDR2 SVGAGI. This CDR3 has 13 amino acids. Trimming left V 2 bases short and J 8 bases short, with 12 bases between. CDR3 bases: TGTGCCAGCAGTTACGTTCCTGGGGCGGGCTACACCTTC. Amino acid sequence: CASSYVPGAGYTF.

The chain carries TRBV18 and TRBJ2-7; D possibly corresponds to TRBD1 (6 bases). Trimming pared 2 bases from V and 5 bases from J, leaving 13 bases between. The CDR3 runs 14 residues. Germline CDR1 KGHSH, CDR2 LQKENI. This CDR3 is CASSPTRQVHEQYF. The CDR3 coding sequence is TGTGCCAGCTCACCAACCCGACAGGTCCACGAGCAGTACTTC.

V is TRBV3-1 (or the pseudogene TRBV3-2) and J is TRBJ1-2; D is unresolved. The CDR3 extends over 13 amino acids. Deletions cut 3 bases from V and 0 bases from J, with 5 bases between. Germline V gives CDR1 LGHDT, CDR2 YNNKEL (reference sequence). The CDR3 nucleotides are TGTGCCAGCAGCCATCTAGCTAACTATGGCTACACCTTC. Translation gives CASSHLANYGYTF.